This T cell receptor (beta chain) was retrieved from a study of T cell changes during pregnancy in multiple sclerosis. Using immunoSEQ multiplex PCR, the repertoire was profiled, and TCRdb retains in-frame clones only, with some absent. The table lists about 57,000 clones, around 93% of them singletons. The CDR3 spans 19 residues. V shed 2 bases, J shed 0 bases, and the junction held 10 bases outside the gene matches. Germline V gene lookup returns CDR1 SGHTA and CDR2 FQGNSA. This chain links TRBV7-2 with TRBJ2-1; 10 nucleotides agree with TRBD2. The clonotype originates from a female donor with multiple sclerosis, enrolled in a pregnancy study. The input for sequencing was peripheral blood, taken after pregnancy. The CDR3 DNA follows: TGTGCCAGCAGCTTATCCACTAGCGGGATACCGACCTCCTACAATGAGCAGTTCTTC. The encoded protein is CASSLSTSGIPTSYNEQFF. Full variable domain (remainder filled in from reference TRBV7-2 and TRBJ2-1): GAGVSQSPSNKVTEKGKDVELRCDPISGHTALYWYRQSLGQGLEFLIYFQGNSAPDKSGLPSDRFSAERTGGSVSTLTIQRTQQEDSAVYLCASSLSTSGIPTSYNEQFFGPGTRLTVL.